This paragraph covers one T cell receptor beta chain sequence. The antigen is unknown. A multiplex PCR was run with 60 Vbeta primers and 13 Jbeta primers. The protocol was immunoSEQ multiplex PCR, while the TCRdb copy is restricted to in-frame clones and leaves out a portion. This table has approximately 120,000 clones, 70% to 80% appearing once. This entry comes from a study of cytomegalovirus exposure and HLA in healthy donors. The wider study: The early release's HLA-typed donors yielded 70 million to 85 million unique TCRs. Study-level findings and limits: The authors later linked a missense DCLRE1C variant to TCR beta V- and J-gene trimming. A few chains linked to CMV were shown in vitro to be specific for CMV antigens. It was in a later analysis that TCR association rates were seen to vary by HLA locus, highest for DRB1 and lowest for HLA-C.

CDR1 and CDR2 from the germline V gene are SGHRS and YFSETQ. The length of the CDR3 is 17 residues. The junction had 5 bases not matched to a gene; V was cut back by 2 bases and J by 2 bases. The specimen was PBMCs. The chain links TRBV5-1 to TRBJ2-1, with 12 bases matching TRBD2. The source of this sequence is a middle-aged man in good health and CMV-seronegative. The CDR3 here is CASSLSTSGGTYNEQFF. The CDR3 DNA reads TGCGCCAGCAGCTTATCCACTAGCGGGGGGACCTACAATGAGCAGTTCTTC.